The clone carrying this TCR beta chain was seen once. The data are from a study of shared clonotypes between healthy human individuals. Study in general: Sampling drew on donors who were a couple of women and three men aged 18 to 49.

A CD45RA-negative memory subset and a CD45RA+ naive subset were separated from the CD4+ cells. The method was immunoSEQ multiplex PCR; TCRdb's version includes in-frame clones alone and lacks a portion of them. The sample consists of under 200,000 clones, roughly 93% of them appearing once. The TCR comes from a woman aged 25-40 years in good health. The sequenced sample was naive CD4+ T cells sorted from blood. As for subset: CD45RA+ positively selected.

CDR3: CASSPAALSNQPQHF. DNA for the CDR3: TGTGCCAGCAGCCCGGCGGCACTTAGCAATCAGCCCCAGCATTTT. The chain has TRBV28 and TRBJ1-5; no firm D call. Trimming took 6 bases from V and 0 from J, leaving 12 bases between them. CDR1 MDHEN and CDR2 SYDVKM come from the germline V gene. This CDR3 is 15 amino acids long.